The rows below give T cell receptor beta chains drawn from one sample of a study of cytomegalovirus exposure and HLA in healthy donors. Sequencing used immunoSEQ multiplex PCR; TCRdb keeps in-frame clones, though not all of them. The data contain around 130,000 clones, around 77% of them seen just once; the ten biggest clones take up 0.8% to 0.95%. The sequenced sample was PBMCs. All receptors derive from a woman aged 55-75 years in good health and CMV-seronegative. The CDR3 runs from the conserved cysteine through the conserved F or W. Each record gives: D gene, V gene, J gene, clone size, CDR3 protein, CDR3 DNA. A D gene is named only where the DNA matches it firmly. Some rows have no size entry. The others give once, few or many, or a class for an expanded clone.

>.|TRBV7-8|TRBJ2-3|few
CASSPSASDTQYF
TGTGCCAGCAGCCCCTCCGCGTCAGATACGCAGTATTTT
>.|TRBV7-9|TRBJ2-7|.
CASSFAAGTGTF
.
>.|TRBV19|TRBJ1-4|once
CASSNVLGTRRSHEKLFF
TGTGCCAGTAGTAATGTATTGGGGACACGGAGGAGTCATGAAAAACTGTTTTTT
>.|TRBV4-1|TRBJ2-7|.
CASSPYTRGAYEQYF
TGCGCCAGCAGCCCGTATACCAGGGGGGCCTACGAGCAGTACTTC
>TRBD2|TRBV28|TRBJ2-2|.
CASSLTGLAGDGNTGELFF
TGTGCCAGCAGTTTAACCGGACTAGCGGGAGATGGTAACACCGGGGAGCTGTTTTTT
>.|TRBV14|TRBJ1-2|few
CASSQFQGSMWYTF
TGTGCCAGCAGCCAATTTCAGGGATCTATGTGGTACACCTTC
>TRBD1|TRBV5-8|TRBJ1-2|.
CASSRDRLYGYTF
TGTGCCAGCAGTCGGGACAGACTCTATGGCTACACCTTC
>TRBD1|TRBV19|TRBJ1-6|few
CASHFRGQGNSPLHF
TGTGCCAGCCACTTTCGAGGACAGGGGAATTCACCCCTCCACTTT
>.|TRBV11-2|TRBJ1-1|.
CASSLAGLCLF
TGTGCCAGCAGCTTAGCGGGACTTTGTCTCTTT
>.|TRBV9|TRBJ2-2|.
CASSVGTGRDTGELFF
TGTGCCAGCAGCGTAGGAACAGGGCGGGACACCGGGGAGCTGTTTTTT
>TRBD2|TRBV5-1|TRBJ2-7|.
CASSLGSGSAYEQCF
TGCGCCAGCAGCTTGGGGAGCGGGAGCGCCTACGAGCAGTGCTTC
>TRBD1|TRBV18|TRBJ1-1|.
CASSLQTGAGGTEAFF
TGTGCCAGCTCACTTCAGACAGGGGCCGGGGGCACTGAAGCTTTCTTT
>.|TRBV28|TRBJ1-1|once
CASSFQRYTEAFF
TGTGCCAGCAGTTTCCAGCGATACACTGAAGCTTTCTTT
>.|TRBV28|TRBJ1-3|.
CASSLAGATGNTIYF
TGTGCCAGCAGTTTAGCGGGGGCGACAGGAAACACCATATATTTT
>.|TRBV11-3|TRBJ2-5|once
CASSLDGRRQETQYF
TGTGCCAGCAGCTTAGACGGCAGGCGCCAAGAGACCCAGTACTTC
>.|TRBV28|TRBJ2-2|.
CASSQTGPTAGELFF
TGTGCCAGCAGCCAAACAGGGCCCACAGCCGGGGAGCTGTTTTTT
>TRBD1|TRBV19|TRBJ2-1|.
CASSIQGASYNEQFF
TGTGCCAGTAGTATACAGGGGGCATCCTACAATGAGCAGTTCTTC
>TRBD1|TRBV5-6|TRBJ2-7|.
CASSSRDRVEQYF
TGTGCCAGCAGCTCACGGGACAGGGTCGAGCAGTACTTC
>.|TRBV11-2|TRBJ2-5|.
CASSLLVVRETQYF
TGTGCCAGCAGCTTACTTGTGGTACGGGAGACCCAGTACTTC
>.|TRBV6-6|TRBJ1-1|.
CASSYRGALGTEAFF
TGTGCCAGCAGTTACCGCGGGGCTTTGGGCACTGAAGCTTTCTTT
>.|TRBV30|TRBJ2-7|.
CAWKDRSYEQYF
TGTGCCTGGAAAGACAGGAGCTACGAGCAGTACTTC
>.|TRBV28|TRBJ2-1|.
CASSRVYNEQFF
TGTGCCTCGTCCCGGGTTTACAATGAGCAGTTCTTC
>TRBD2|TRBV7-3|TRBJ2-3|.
CASSLTRTSGRTPLSTDTQYF
TGTGCCAGCAGCTTGACAAGGACTAGCGGGAGGACCCCCCTTAGCACAGATACGCAGTATTTT
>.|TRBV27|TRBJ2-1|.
CAVQQGWNEQFF
TGTGCCGTACAGCAGGGTTGGAATGAGCAGTTCTTC
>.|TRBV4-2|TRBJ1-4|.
CASRRVGNEKLFF
TGTGCCAGCAGGAGGGTAGGGAATGAAAAACTGTTTTTT
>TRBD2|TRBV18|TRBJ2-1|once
CASSPRLAGNNEQFF
TGTGCCAGCTCACCACGACTAGCGGGGAACAATGAGCAGTTCTTC
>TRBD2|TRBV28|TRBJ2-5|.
CASRAGLAGVETQYF
TGTGCCAGCAGGGCCGGACTAGCGGGAGTTGAGACCCAGTACTTC
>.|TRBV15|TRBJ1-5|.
CATSRRVRAGNQPQHF
TGTGCCACCAGCAGGAGAGTCAGGGCGGGCAATCAGCCCCAGCATTTT
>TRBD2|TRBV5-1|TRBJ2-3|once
CASSWTSGSRDTQYF
TGCGCCAGCAGCTGGACTAGCGGGAGTCGAGATACGCAGTATTTT
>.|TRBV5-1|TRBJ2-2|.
CASTAHLQGNGELFF
TGCGCCAGCACCGCTCACTTACAGGGAAACGGGGAGCTGTTTTTT
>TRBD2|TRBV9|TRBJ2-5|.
CASSVGGLAGRETQYF
TGTGCCAGCAGCGTAGGAGGACTAGCGGGTCGAGAGACCCAGTACTTC
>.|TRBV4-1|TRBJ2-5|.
CASSTAEDPSWETQYF
TGCGCCAGCAGCACGGCGGAGGACCCCTCGTGGGAGACCCAGTACTTC
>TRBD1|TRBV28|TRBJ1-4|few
CASSSGTATAHNEKLFF
TGTGCCAGCAGTTCCGGGACAGCCACAGCCCATAATGAAAAACTGTTTTTT
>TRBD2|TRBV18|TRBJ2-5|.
CASSPRASGLQETQYF
TGTGCCAGCTCACCACGGGCTAGCGGATTACAAGAGACCCAGTACTTC
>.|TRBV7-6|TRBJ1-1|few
CASSPGLVPMNTEAFF
TGTGCCAGCAGCCCAGGGCTAGTACCCATGAACACTGAAGCTTTCTTT
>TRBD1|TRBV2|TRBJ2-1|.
CASGPRRPGGSEQFF
TGTGCCAGCGGCCCCCGCCGGCCAGGGGGCTCCGAGCAGTTCTTC
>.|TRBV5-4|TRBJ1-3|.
CASSLGPGSGNTIYF
TGTGCCAGCAGCTTGGGCCCAGGGTCCGGAAACACCATATATTTT
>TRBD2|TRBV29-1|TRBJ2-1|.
CSVGLLAGADNEQFF
TGCAGCGTTGGGCTTCTAGCGGGAGCGGACAATGAGCAGTTCTTC
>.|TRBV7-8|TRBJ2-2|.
CASSLRGRGGKTGELFF
TGTGCCAGCAGCTTAAGGGGCCGGGGAGGTAAGACCGGGGAGCTGTTTTTT
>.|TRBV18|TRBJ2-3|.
CASSPPGGPDTQYF
TGTGCCAGCTCACCACCGGGGGGGCCAGATACGCAGTATTTT
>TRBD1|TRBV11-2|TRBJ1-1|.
CASSRTTGGTQEAFF
TGTGCCAGCAGCCGAACGACAGGGGGTACCCAGGAAGCTTTCTTT
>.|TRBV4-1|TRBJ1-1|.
CASSQAQDRNTEAFF
TGCGCCAGCAGCCAAGCGCAAGACAGGAACACTGAAGCTTTCTTT
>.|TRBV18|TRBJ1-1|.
CASSPLAGRSNTEAFF
TGTGCCAGCTCACCACTCGCCGGCAGGTCGAACACTGAAGCTTTCTTT
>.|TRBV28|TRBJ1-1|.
CASNPQGKRTEAFF
TGTGCCAGCAATCCTCAGGGGAAACGTACTGAAGCTTTCTTT
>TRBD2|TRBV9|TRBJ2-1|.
CASSVTLAGGPKQFF
TGTGCCAGCAGCGTTACCTTAGCGGGGGGGCCGAAGCAGTTCTTC
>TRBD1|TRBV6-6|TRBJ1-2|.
CASREGAPYGYTF
TGTGCCAGCAGGGAGGGGGCTCCCTATGGCTACACCTTC
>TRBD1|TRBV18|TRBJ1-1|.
CASSPYGTGGGTEAFF
TGTGCCAGCTCACCTTACGGGACAGGGGGAGGCACTGAAGCTTTCTTT
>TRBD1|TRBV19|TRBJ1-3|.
CASSSQGASGNTIYF
TGTGCCAGTAGTTCTCAGGGGGCCTCTGGAAACACCATATATTTT
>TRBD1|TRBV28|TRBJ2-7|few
CASSFIGTGGYEQYF
TGTGCCAGCAGTTTCATCGGGACAGGCGGGTACGAGCAGTACTTC
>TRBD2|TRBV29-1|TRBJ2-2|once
CSVAGVAGVNTGELFF
TGCAGCGTGGCGGGCGTAGCGGGCGTGAACACCGGGGAGCTGTTTTTT
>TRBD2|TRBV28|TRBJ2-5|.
CASRGMGAGGDETQYF
TGTGCCAGCAGGGGGATGGGGGCGGGGGGGGATGAGACCCAGTACTTC
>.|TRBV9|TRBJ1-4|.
CASSPGGALNEKLFF
TGTGCCAGCAGCCCCGGGGGGGCCCTTAATGAAAAACTGTTTTTT